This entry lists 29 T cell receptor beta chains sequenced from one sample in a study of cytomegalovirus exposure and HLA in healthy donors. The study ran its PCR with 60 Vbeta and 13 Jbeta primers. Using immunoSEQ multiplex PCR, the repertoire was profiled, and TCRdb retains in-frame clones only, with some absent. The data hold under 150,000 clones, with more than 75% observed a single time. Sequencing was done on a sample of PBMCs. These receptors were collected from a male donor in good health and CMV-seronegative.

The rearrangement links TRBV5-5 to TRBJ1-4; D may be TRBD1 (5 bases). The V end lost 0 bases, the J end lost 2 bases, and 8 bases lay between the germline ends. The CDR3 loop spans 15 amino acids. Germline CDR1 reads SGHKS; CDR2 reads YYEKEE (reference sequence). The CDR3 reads CASSLGQSTNEKLFF. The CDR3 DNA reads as TGTGCCAGCAGCTTGGGACAGTCTACTAATGAAAAACTGTTTTTT.

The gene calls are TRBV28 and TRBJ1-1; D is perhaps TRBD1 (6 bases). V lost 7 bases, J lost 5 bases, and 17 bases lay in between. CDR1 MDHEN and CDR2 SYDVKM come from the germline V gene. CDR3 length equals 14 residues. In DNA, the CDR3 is TGTGCCAGCACCAGGTACGGGGGGCGGACTGAAGCTTTCTTT. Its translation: CASTRYGGRTEAFF.

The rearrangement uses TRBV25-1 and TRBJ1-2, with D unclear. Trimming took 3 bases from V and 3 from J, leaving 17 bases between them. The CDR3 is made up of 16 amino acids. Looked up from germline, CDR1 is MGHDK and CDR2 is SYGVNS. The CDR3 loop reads CASSDSGWRADYGYTF. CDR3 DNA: TGTGCCAGCAGTGATTCTGGGTGGAGGGCGGACTATGGCTACACCTTC.

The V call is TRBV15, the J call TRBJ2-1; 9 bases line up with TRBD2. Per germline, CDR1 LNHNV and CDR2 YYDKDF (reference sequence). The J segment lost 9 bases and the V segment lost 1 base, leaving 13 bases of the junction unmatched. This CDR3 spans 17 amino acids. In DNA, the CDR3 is TGTGCCACCAGCAGAGCTAGCGGGAACCTAGAAGCTCCTGAGCAGTTCTTC. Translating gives CATSRASGNLEAPEQFF.

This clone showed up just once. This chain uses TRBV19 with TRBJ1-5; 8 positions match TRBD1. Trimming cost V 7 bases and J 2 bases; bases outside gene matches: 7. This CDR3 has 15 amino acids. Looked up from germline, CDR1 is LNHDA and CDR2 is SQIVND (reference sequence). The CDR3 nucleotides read TGTGCCAGTACCGAGGACAGGGAGGGCAATCAGCCCCAGCATTTT. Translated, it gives CASTEDREGNQPQHF.

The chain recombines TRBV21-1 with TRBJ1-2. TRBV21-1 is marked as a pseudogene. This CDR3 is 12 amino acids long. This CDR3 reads CASSRGDYGYTF. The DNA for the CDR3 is TGTGCCAGCTCCCGGGGAGACTATGGCTACACCTTC.

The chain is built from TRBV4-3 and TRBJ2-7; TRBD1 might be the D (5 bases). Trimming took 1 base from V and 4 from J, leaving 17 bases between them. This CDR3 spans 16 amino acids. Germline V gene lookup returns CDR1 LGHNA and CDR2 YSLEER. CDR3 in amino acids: CASSQGWGDQIYEQYF. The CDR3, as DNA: TGCGCCAGCAGCCAAGGGTGGGGCGACCAAATTTACGAGCAGTACTTC.

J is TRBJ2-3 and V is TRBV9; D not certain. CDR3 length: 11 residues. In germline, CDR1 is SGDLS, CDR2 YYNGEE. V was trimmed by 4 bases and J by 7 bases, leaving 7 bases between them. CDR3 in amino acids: CASSLYYTQYF. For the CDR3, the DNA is TGTGCCAGCAGCTTATACTATACGCAGTATTTT.

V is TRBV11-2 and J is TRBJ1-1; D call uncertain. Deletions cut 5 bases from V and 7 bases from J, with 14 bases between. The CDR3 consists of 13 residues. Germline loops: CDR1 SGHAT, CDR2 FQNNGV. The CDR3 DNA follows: TGTGCCAGCAGCGTCTTCCTTCGGGGTGAAGCTTTCTTT. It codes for CASSVFLRGEAFF.

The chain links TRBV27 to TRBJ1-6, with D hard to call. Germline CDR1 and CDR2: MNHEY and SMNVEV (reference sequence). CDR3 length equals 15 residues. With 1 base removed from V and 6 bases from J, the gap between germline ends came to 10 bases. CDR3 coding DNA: TGTGCCAGCAGTTTATTGGGCAGCTTTAATTCACCCCTCCACTTT. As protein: CASSLLGSFNSPLHF.

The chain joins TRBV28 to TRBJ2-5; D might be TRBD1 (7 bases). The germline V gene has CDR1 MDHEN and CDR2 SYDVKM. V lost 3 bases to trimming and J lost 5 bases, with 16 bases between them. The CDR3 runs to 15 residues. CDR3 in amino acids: CASSFGGTVGETQYF. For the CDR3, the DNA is TGTGCCAGCAGTTTCGGCGGGACAGTGGGTGAGACCCAGTACTTC.

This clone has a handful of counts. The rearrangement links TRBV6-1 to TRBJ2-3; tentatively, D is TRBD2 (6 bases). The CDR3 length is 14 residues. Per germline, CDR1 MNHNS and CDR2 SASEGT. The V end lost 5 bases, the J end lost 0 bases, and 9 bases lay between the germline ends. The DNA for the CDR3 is TGTGCCAGCAGTCGGGGGTTGAGCACAGATACGCAGTATTTT. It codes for CASSRGLSTDTQYF.

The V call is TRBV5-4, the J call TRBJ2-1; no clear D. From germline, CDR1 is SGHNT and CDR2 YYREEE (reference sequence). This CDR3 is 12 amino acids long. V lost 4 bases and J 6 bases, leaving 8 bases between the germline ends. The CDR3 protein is CASSTNINEQFF. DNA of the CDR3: TGTGCCAGCAGCACCAACATCAATGAGCAGTTCTTC.

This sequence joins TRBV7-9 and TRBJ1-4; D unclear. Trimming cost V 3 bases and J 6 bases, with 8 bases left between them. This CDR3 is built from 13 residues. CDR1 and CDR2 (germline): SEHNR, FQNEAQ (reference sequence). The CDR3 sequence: CASSFQEDEKLFF. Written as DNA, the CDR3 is TGTGCCAGCAGCTTCCAGGAGGATGAAAAACTGTTTTTT.

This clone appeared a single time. This CDR3 reads CASSKTGQGDSGANVLTF. CDR3 nucleotides: TGTGCCAGCAGCAAAACGGGACAGGGAGATTCTGGGGCCAACGTCCTGACTTTC. The V gene is TRBV21-1, the J gene TRBJ2-6; the D call of TRBD1 is as the table states it, not checked on the DNA. TRBV21-1 is a pseudogene segment. The length of the CDR3 is 18 residues.

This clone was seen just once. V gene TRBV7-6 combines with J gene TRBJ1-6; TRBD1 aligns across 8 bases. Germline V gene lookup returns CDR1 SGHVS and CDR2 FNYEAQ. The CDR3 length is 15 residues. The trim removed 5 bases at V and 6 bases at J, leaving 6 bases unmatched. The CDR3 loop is CASSEGQGVNSPLHF. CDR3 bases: TGTGCCAGCAGCGAAGGACAGGGTGTTAATTCACCCCTCCACTTT.

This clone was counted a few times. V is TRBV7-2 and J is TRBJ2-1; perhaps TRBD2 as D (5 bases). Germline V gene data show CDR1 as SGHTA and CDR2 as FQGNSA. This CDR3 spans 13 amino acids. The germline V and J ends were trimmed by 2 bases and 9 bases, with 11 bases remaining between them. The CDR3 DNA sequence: TGTGCCAGCAGCTTAATCTCGGGGAGTGAGCAGTTCTTC. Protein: CASSLISGSEQFF. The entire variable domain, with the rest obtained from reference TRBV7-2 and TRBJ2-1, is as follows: GAGVSQSPSNKVTEKGKDVELRCDPISGHTALYWYRQSLGQGLEFLIYFQGNSAPDKSGLPSDRFSAERTGGSVSTLTIQRTQQEDSAVYLCASSLISGSEQFFGPGTRLTVL.

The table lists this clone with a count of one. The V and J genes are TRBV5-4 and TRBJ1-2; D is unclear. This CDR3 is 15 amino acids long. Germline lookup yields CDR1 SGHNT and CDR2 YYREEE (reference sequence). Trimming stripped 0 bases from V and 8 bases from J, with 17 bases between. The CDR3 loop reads CASSLAFGSQEGYTF. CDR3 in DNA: TGTGCCAGCAGCTTGGCCTTCGGGAGCCAGGAGGGCTACACCTTC.

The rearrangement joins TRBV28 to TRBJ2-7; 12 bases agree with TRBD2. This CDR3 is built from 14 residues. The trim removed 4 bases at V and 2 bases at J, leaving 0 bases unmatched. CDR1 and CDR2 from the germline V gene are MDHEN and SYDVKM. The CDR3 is CASSSSGGAYEQYF. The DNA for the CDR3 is TGTGCCAGCAGTTCTAGCGGGGGGGCCTACGAGCAGTACTTC.

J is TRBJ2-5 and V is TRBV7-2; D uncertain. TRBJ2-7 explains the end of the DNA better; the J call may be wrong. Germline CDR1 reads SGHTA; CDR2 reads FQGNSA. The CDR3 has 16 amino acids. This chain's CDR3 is CASSLGPAGISYEQYF. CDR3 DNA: TGTGCCAGCAGCTTAGGTCCGGCAGGAATCTCCTACGAGCAGTACTTC.

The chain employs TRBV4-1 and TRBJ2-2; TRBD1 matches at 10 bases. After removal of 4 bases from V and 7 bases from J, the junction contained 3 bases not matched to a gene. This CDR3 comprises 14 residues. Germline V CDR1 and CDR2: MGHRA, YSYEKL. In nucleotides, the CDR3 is TGCGCCAGCAGCCGGGACAGGGGCAACGGGGAGCTGTTTTTT. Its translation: CASSRDRGNGELFF.

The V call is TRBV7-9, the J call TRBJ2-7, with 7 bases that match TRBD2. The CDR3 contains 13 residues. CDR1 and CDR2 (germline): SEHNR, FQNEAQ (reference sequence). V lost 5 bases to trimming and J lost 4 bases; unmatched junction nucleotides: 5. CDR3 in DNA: TGTGCCAGCAGCAATGGGGGGGAATACGAGCAGTACTTC. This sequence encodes CASSNGGEYEQYF.

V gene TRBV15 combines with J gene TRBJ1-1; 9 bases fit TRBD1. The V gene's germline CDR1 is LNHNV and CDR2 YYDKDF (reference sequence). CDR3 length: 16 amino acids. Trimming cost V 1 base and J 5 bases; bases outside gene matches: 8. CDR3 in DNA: TGTGCCACCAGCAGAGGCACCGGGACAGGGAGGACTGAAGCTTTCTTT. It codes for CATSRGTGTGRTEAFF.

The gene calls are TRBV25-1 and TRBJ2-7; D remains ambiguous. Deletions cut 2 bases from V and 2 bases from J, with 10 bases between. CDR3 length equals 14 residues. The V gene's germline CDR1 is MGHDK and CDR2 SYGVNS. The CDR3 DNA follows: TGTGCCAGCAGTGAACCTTCGACACCCTACGAGCAGTACTTC. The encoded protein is CASSEPSTPYEQYF.

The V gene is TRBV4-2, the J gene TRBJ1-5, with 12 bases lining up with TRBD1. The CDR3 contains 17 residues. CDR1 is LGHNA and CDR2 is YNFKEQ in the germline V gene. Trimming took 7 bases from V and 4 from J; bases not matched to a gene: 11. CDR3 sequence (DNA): TGTGCCAGCAACATCGGCGGGGACAGGGGGCGAAATCAGCCCCAGCATTTT. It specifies CASNIGGDRGRNQPQHF.

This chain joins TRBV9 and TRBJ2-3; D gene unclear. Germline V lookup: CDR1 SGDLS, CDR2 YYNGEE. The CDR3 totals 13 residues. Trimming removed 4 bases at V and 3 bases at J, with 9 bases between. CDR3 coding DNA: TGTGCCAGCAGCCCCTGGCCGACAGATACGCAGTATTTT. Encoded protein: CASSPWPTDTQYF.

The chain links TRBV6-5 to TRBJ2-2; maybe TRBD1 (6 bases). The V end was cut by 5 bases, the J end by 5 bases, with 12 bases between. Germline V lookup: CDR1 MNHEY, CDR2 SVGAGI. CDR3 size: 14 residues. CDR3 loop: CASSAGARTGELFF. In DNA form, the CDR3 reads TGTGCCAGCAGTGCAGGGGCGAGAACCGGGGAGCTGTTTTTT.

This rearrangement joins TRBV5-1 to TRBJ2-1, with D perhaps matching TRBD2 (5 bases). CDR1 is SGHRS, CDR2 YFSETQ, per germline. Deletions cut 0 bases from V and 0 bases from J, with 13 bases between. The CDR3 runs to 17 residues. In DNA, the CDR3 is TGCGCCAGCAGCTTGGCCGAATCGGGGAGCTCCTACAATGAGCAGTTCTTC. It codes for CASSLAESGSSYNEQFF.

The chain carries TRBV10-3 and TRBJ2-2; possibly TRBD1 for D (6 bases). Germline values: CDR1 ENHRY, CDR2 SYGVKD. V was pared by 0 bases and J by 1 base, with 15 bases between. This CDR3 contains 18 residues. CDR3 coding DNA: TGTGCCATCAGTGAGTCGCCCCCCTCGACAGGGAACACCGGGGAGCTGTTTTTT. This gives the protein CAISESPPSTGNTGELFF.